These T cell receptor beta chains were read from a single sample in a study of blood T cell repertoires in COVID-19. The assay was immunoSEQ multiplex PCR, and TCRdb's table has in-frame clones only and misses some. This repertoire shows approximately 250,000 clones, approximately 85% found once; its top ten account for roughly 4.6%. The sample taken for sequencing was peripheral blood. These receptor sequences come from a man over 45 with COVID-19, enrolled during active disease. The CDR3 runs from the conserved cysteine through the conserved F or W. Each record gives: V gene, D gene, J gene, clone size, CDR3 protein, CDR3 DNA. A D gene is named only where the DNA matches it firmly. Size is omitted from some rows. Given values are once, few, many or a class for expanded clones.

TRBV27	NA	TRBJ1-6	NA	CASSFGGAANSPLHF	TGTGCCAGCAGTTTCGGGGGAGCAGCAAATTCACCCCTCCACTTT
TRBV4-2	NA	TRBJ2-2	few	CASSQIQATGELFF	TGTGCCAGCAGCCAAATTCAGGCCACCGGGGAGCTGTTTTTT
TRBV19	TRBD1	TRBJ2-7	NA	CASSIKHQGDYEQYF	TGTGCCAGTAGTATAAAGCACCAGGGGGACTACGAGCAGTACTTC
TRBV28	NA	TRBJ1-3	NA	CASSLSGSGNTIYF	TGTGCCAGCAGTTTATCAGGGTCTGGAAACACCATATATTTT
TRBV6-5	NA	TRBJ1-2	NA	CASSSQRRHHGYTF	TGTGCCAGCAGTTCCCAAAGACGACATCATGGCTACACCTTC
TRBV7-9	TRBD1	TRBJ1-1	NA	CASSLAGQGKEAFF	TGTGCCAGCAGCTTAGCCGGACAGGGAAAAGAGGCTTTCTTT
TRBV18	NA	TRBJ1-2	NA	CASSPPQQGYGYTF	TGTGCCAGCTCACCACCGCAGCAGGGCTATGGCTACACCTTC
TRBV11-3	NA	TRBJ2-2	NA	CASSPTTGKGGELFF	TGTGCCAGCAGCCCAACCACGGGTAAAGGCGGGGAGCTGTTTTTT
TRBV6-5	NA	TRBJ2-1	NA	CASSSVREIDEQFF	TGTGCCAGCAGTTCAGTGAGGGAAATTGATGAGCAGTTCTTC
TRBV6-5	NA	TRBJ1-6	NA	CASRGAGADNSPLHF	TGTGCCAGCAGGGGAGCAGGGGCGGATAATTCACCCCTCCACTTT
TRBV6-5	TRBD1	TRBJ1-5	NA	CASSSHGQGSNQPQHF	TGTGCCAGCAGTTCGCACGGACAGGGGAGCAATCAGCCCCAGCATTTT
TRBV19	TRBD1	TRBJ2-1	NA	CASSIGGQGGYNEQFF	TGTGCCAGTAGTATAGGGGGACAGGGGGGTTACAATGAGCAGTTCTTC
TRBV7-2	TRBD2	TRBJ2-7	NA	CASSLIAGGGEQYF	TGTGCCAGCAGCTTGATAGCGGGGGGTGGGGAGCAGTACTTC
TRBV4-3	NA	TRBJ1-6	few	CASSQKESSYNSPLHF	TGCGCCAGCAGCCAGAAAGAGAGCTCCTATAATTCACCCCTCCACTTT
TRBV12-3/TRBV12-4	TRBD1	TRBJ2-7	NA	CASSKGQGVEQYF	TGTGCCAGCAGTAAAGGACAGGGGGTCGAGCAGTACTTC
TRBV9	TRBD1	TRBJ1-1	NA	CASSLAGQGYTEAFF	TGTGCCAGCAGCCTAGCGGGACAGGGGTACACTGAAGCTTTCTTT
TRBV30	NA	TRBJ2-3	NA	CAWSVNGGGDTQYF	TGTGCCTGGAGTGTGAACGGGGGTGGAGATACGCAGTATTTT
TRBV4-1	NA	TRBJ2-2	NA	CASSQTRGGTTGELFF	TGCGCCAGCAGCCAAACACGGGGCGGGACCACCGGGGAGCTGTTTTTT
TRBV5-4	NA	TRBJ2-5	once	CASSSPGSETQYF	TGTGCCAGCAGCTCACCAGGTTCGGAGACCCAGTACTTC
TRBV18	TRBD1	TRBJ2-7	NA	CASSGQGQTYEQYF	TGTGCCAGCTCAGGACAGGGGCAGACCTACGAGCAGTACTTC
TRBV28	TRBD1	TRBJ1-3	few	CASSLLQVTGAAGNTIYF	TGTGCCAGCAGTCTACTGCAGGTGACAGGGGCGGCGGGAAACACCATATATTTT
TRBV19	NA	TRBJ2-5	once	CASSMSRGFEETQYF	TGTGCCAGTAGTATGTCGAGGGGGTTCGAAGAGACCCAGTACTTC
TRBV7-3	NA	TRBJ1-1	NA	CASRSQVNTEAFF	TGTGCCAGCAGATCGCAGGTGAACACTGAAGCTTTCTTT
TRBV7-2	NA	TRBJ1-2	NA	CASSLEWQGRSYTF	TGTGCCAGCAGCTTAGAGTGGCAGGGGAGAAGCTACACCTTC
TRBV6-5	TRBD2	TRBJ2-3	NA	CASSLAGGHADTQYF	TGTGCCAGCAGTTTAGCGGGGGGGCACGCAGATACGCAGTATTTT
TRBV6-5	TRBD1	TRBJ2-7	NA	CASSYSLGTGWNEQYF	TGTGCCAGCAGTTACTCTCTTGGGACAGGGTGGAACGAGCAGTACTTC
TRBV6-6	NA	TRBJ2-1	NA	CASSYSTGSYNEQFF	TGTGCCAGCAGTTACTCGACGGGATCCTACAATGAGCAGTTCTTC
TRBV7-2	NA	TRBJ2-1	NA	CASSPQVVAAAEQFF	TGTGCCAGCAGCCCCCAAGTGGTAGCAGCAGCGGAGCAGTTCTTC
TRBV18	NA	TRBJ1-2	NA	CASSRTESTNYGYTF	TGTGCCAGCTCACGAACAGAATCGACTAACTATGGCTACACCTTC
TRBV11-1	NA	TRBJ2-1	NA	CASRVGSGSYNEQFF	TGTGCCAGCAGGGTGGGGAGCGGCTCCTACAATGAGCAGTTCTTC
TRBV23-1	NA	TRBJ2-1	NA	CASSQPRSSYNEQFF	TGCGCCAGCAGTCAACCCCGTAGCTCCTACAATGAGCAGTTCTTC
TRBV3-1/TRBV3-2	NA	TRBJ2-3	NA	CASSPFQQRAQYF	TGTGCCAGCAGCCCATTCCAGCAGCGGGCGCAGTATTTT
TRBV6-2/TRBV6-3	NA	TRBJ1-1	NA	CASSPLGRRITEAFF	TGTGCCAGCAGTCCACTGGGGAGAAGAATCACTGAAGCTTTCTTT
TRBV19	NA	TRBJ2-7	NA	CASTPGGGPYEQYF	TGTGCCAGTACCCCCGGGGGAGGACCCTACGAGCAGTACTTC
TRBV5-6	TRBD1	TRBJ1-2	NA	CASRRGQEGGYTF	TGTGCCAGCAGGCGGGGACAGGAGGGGGGCTACACCTTC
TRBV7-2	NA	TRBJ1-5	NA	CASSLRGRGGTEPQHF	TGTGCCAGCAGCTTAAGGGGTCGGGGAGGGACGGAGCCCCAGCATTTT
TRBV10-3	NA	TRBJ1-2	once	CAISEKGNYGYTF	TGTGCCATCAGTGAAAAGGGGAACTATGGCTACACCTTC
TRBV4-2	NA	TRBJ1-1	NA	CASSQSRESGAFF	TGTGCCAGCAGCCAATCTCGCGAGTCCGGGGCTTTCTTT
TRBV3-1/TRBV3-2	NA	TRBJ2-5	NA	CASSTNQGYETQYF	TGTGCCAGCAGCACAAATCAGGGTTACGAGACCCAGTACTTC
TRBV3-1/TRBV3-2	TRBD1	TRBJ1-1	NA	CASSPRQGGNGTEAFF	TGTGCCAGCAGCCCCCGACAGGGCGGGAACGGCACTGAAGCTTTCTTT
TRBV7-9	NA	TRBJ1-1	NA	CASNPGMNTEAFF	TGTGCCAGCAACCCAGGGATGAACACTGAAGCTTTCTTT
TRBV6-4	NA	TRBJ2-3	NA	CASSPIADSSTDTQYF	TGTGCCAGCAGTCCCATAGCGGATTCTAGCACAGATACGCAGTATTTT
TRBV11-2	TRBD2	TRBJ2-3	NA	CASSPGLAGALRVTQYF	TGTGCCAGCAGCCCCGGACTAGCGGGGGCCCTAAGGGTCACGCAGTATTTT
TRBV6-6	NA	TRBJ2-5	NA	CASSGRGETQYF	TGTGCCAGCAGTGGTCGGGGGGAGACCCAGTACTTC
TRBV6-5	NA	TRBJ1-5	NA	CASSGLSDQPQHF	TGTGCCAGCTCGGGACTATCGGATCAGCCCCAGCATTTT
TRBV5-1	TRBD1	TRBJ2-7	once	CASSPSTGVYEQYF	TGCGCCAGCAGCCCCTCGACAGGGGTGTACGAGCAGTACTTC
TRBV2	NA	TRBJ2-3	NA	CASSDNTDTQYF	TGTGCCAGCAGTGACAACACAGATACGCAGTATTTT
TRBV7-9	NA	TRBJ1-2	NA	CASSLAGMTNGYTF	TGTGCCAGCAGCTTAGCCGGGATGACGAATGGCTACACCTTC
TRBV6-5	TRBD1	TRBJ1-6	NA	CASSSSGTGHSPLHF	TGTGCCAGCAGTTCCTCGGGGACAGGGCATTCACCCCTCCACTTT
TRBV5-1	NA	TRBJ1-2	NA	CASRETDYGYTF	TGCGCCAGCAGGGAGACAGACTATGGCTACACCTTC
TRBV6-6	NA	TRBJ2-3	NA	CASTHGGTVTDTQYF	TGTGCCAGCACCCACGGAGGGACAGTCACAGATACGCAGTATTTT
TRBV13	NA	TRBJ1-1	once	CASSYRLNTEAFF	TGTGCCAGCAGCTACAGGTTGAACACTGAAGCTTTCTTT
TRBV6-2/TRBV6-3	NA	TRBJ2-4	NA	CASSYRPGQTLAKNIQYF	TGTGCCAGCAGTTACCGCCCCGGACAGACGCTAGCCAAAAACATTCAGTACTTC
TRBV7-3	NA	TRBJ2-7	NA	CASSLFRGREQYF	TGTGCCAGCAGCTTATTTAGGGGCCGCGAGCAGTACTTC
TRBV4-1	NA	TRBJ1-6	NA	CASSQGQANSYNSPLHF	TGCGCCAGCAGCCAAGGACAGGCCAACTCCTATAATTCACCCCTCCACTTT
TRBV19	NA	TRBJ1-4	NA	CASRSRRDATNEKLFF	TGTGCCAGTAGGAGTAGGCGGGATGCAACTAATGAAAAACTGTTTTTT
TRBV18	NA	TRBJ1-6	NA	CASSPGGSHSPLHF	TGTGCCAGCTCACCCGGGGGATCTCATTCACCCCTCCACTTT
TRBV7-9	TRBD2	TRBJ2-5	NA	CASSQPALAGRQETQYF	TGTGCCAGCAGCCAACCGGCGCTAGCGGGGCGCCAAGAGACCCAGTACTTC
TRBV6-2/TRBV6-3	NA	TRBJ1-1	NA	CASSYIVSTEAFF	TGTGCCAGCAGTTACATAGTAAGTACTGAAGCTTTCTTT
TRBV7-2	NA	TRBJ1-3	NA	CASSLGWQTGNTIYF	TGTGCCAGCAGCTTAGGTTGGCAGACGGGTAACACCATATATTTT